The rows below give T cell receptor beta chains drawn from one sample of a study of T cell repertoires in cytomegalovirus infection. Each CDR3 protein is one row after TCRdb ran MiXCR on the reads. The repertoire has 250,000 or so distinct CDR3 sequences, more than 9% of them found once; the top ten carry under 2%. Sequenced input: PBMCs. The source of these receptors is a human donor in good health (CMV status not recorded). Some clones in this sample may be carry-over from other donors' samples. The CDR3 runs from the conserved cysteine through the conserved F or W. D genes are given only for firm matches. Part of the rows lack a size; the others show once, few, many or a class for expanded clones.

clone_size: NA; v_call: TRBV5-3; d_call: NA; j_call: TRBJ1-1; cdr3_aa: CARSLEGVWIGSTEAFF; cdr3_nt: TGTGCCAGAAGCTTGGAGGGAGTTTGGATTGGGAGCACTGAAGCTTTCTTT
clone_size: many; v_call: TRBV7-2; d_call: NA; j_call: TRBJ1-4; cdr3_aa: CASSRSPEEKLFF; cdr3_nt: TGTGCCAGCAGCCGCAGTCCGGAAGAAAAACTGTTTTTT
clone_size: few; v_call: TRBV19; d_call: TRBD1; j_call: TRBJ2-2; cdr3_aa: CASSTGQGYTGELFF; cdr3_nt: TGTGCCAGTAGTACGGGACAGGGATACACCGGGGAGCTGTTTTTT
clone_size: many; v_call: TRBV11-3; d_call: TRBD2; j_call: TRBJ2-1; cdr3_aa: CASSPETSGSYNEQFF; cdr3_nt: TGTGCCAGCAGCCCCGAGACTAGCGGGAGCTACAATGAGCAGTTCTTC
clone_size: few; v_call: TRBV5-1; d_call: NA; j_call: TRBJ1-2; cdr3_aa: CASSLDPSSGYTF; cdr3_nt: TGCGCCAGCAGCCTTGATCCGTCGAGCGGCTACACCTTC
clone_size: few; v_call: TRBV6-6; d_call: NA; j_call: TRBJ1-6; cdr3_aa: CASSGSYNSPLHF; cdr3_nt: TGTGCCAGCAGTGGGTCCTATAATTCACCCCTCCACTTT
clone_size: many; v_call: TRBV29-1; d_call: NA; j_call: TRBJ2-7; cdr3_aa: CSVGGVNEQYF; cdr3_nt: TGCAGCGTTGGCGGGGTGAACGAGCAGTACTTC
clone_size: many; v_call: TRBV6-2/TRBV6-3; d_call: TRBD1; j_call: TRBJ2-7; cdr3_aa: CASEKGAGTGYYEQYF; cdr3_nt: TGTGCCAGCGAAAAAGGGGCCGGGACAGGTTACTACGAGCAGTACTTC
clone_size: few; v_call: TRBV7-3; d_call: NA; j_call: TRBJ2-5; cdr3_aa: CASSKGNQETQYF; cdr3_nt: TGTGCCAGCAGCAAAGGGAATCAGGAGACCCAGTACTTC
clone_size: NA; v_call: TRBV19; d_call: NA; j_call: TRBJ1-1; cdr3_aa: CASTWGTTQNTEAFF; cdr3_nt: TGTGCCAGTACCTGGGGGACAACACAGAACACTGAAGCTTTCTTT
clone_size: many; v_call: TRBV7-3; d_call: NA; j_call: TRBJ2-3; cdr3_aa: CASSLETRTDTQYF; cdr3_nt: TGTGCCAGCAGCTTGGAGACCCGCACAGATACGCAGTATTTT
clone_size: many; v_call: TRBV5-6; d_call: TRBD1; j_call: TRBJ1-4; cdr3_aa: CASSPRDRRNEKLFF; cdr3_nt: TGTGCCAGCAGCCCACGGGACAGGAGAAATGAAAAACTGTTTTTT
clone_size: many; v_call: TRBV18; d_call: NA; j_call: TRBJ1-1; cdr3_aa: CASSSSPGDTEAFF; cdr3_nt: TGTGCCAGCTCATCGAGCCCAGGGGACACTGAAGCTTTCTTT
clone_size: NA; v_call: TRBV19; d_call: TRBD2; j_call: TRBJ2-1; cdr3_aa: CASSKLAGVSNEQFF; cdr3_nt: TGTGCCAGTAGTAAACTAGCGGGAGTCTCCAATGAGCAGTTCTTC
clone_size: NA; v_call: TRBV6-5; d_call: NA; j_call: TRBJ1-5; cdr3_aa: CASRPGGSQPQHF; cdr3_nt: TGTGCCAGCAGACCCGGGGGAAGTCAGCCCCAGCATTTT
clone_size: many; v_call: TRBV7-2; d_call: NA; j_call: TRBJ2-3; cdr3_aa: CASSAGGGTDTQYF; cdr3_nt: TGTGCCAGCAGCGCCGGGGGCGGTACAGATACGCAGTATTTT
clone_size: NA; v_call: TRBV19; d_call: NA; j_call: TRBJ2-7; cdr3_aa: CASSPTPDLQWGIYERYF; cdr3_nt: TGTGCCAGTAGTCCCACCCCAGATTTACAGTGGGGGATCTACGAGCGGTACTTC
clone_size: many; v_call: TRBV6-5; d_call: NA; j_call: TRBJ2-1; cdr3_aa: CASSVVRDSYNEQFF; cdr3_nt: TGTGCCAGCAGTGTAGTCCGGGACTCCTACAATGAGCAGTTCTTC
clone_size: many; v_call: TRBV7-6; d_call: NA; j_call: TRBJ1-4; cdr3_aa: CASSLLPDSYTTNEKLFF; cdr3_nt: TGTGCCAGCAGCTTACTCCCGGACAGTTATACAACTAATGAAAAACTGTTTTTT
clone_size: many; v_call: TRBV7-2; d_call: NA; j_call: TRBJ1-2; cdr3_aa: CASSSPVAINYGYTF; cdr3_nt: TGTGCCAGCAGCTCCCCTGTGGCCATAAACTATGGCTACACCTTC
clone_size: few; v_call: TRBV7-9; d_call: TRBD1; j_call: TRBJ2-1; cdr3_aa: CASSLKTGSSSYNEQFF; cdr3_nt: TGTGCCAGCAGCTTAAAGACAGGGTCTAGCTCCTACAATGAGCAGTTCTTC
clone_size: NA; v_call: TRBV14; d_call: NA; j_call: TRBJ2-1; cdr3_aa: CASSRERVSEQFF; cdr3_nt: TGTGCCAGCAGCCGAGAGCGGGTTTCTGAGCAGTTCTTC
clone_size: NA; v_call: TRBV7-3; d_call: NA; j_call: TRBJ2-2; cdr3_aa: CATAPGPAGELFF; cdr3_nt: TGTGCCACTGCCCCGGGTCCGGCCGGGGAGCTGTTTTTT
clone_size: NA; v_call: TRBV14; d_call: NA; j_call: TRBJ1-1; cdr3_aa: CASSQVGGKVEAFF; cdr3_nt: TGTGCCAGCAGCCAAGTCGGTGGGAAAGTTGAAGCTTTCTTT
clone_size: many; v_call: TRBV28; d_call: TRBD1; j_call: TRBJ2-5; cdr3_aa: CASSPRTGGVETQYF; cdr3_nt: TGTGCCAGCAGTCCGCGGACAGGGGGCGTAGAGACCCAGTACTTC
clone_size: many; v_call: TRBV7-8; d_call: NA; j_call: TRBJ2-5; cdr3_aa: CASSLLGRQETQYF; cdr3_nt: TGTGCCAGCAGCTTATTGGGCCGTCAGGAGACCCAGTACTTC
clone_size: few; v_call: TRBV5-1; d_call: TRBD1; j_call: TRBJ2-1; cdr3_aa: CASSLVPGAGGEQFF; cdr3_nt: TGCGCCAGCAGCTTGGTTCCAGGGGCAGGGGGTGAGCAGTTCTTC
clone_size: many; v_call: TRBV7-3; d_call: TRBD2; j_call: TRBJ2-1; cdr3_aa: CASSGGAGGRRQFF; cdr3_nt: TGTGCCAGCAGCGGCGGGGCGGGAGGTCGTCGGCAGTTCTTC
clone_size: NA; v_call: TRBV4-3; d_call: NA; j_call: TRBJ1-5; cdr3_aa: CASSQDPDNQPQHF; cdr3_nt: TGCGCCAGCAGCCAAGATCCGGATAATCAGCCCCAGCATTTT